This T cell receptor (beta chain) came from a study of cytomegalovirus exposure and HLA in healthy donors. In the PCR, 60 Vbeta and 13 Jbeta primers were used. Measured with immunoSEQ multiplex PCR; TCRdb has only the in-frame clones, and not every one. The sample shows around 93,000 clones, more than 55% of them seen only once. CDR3 length equals 13 residues. V lost 2 bases and J 10 bases, leaving 11 bases between the germline ends. Per germline, CDR1 MNHNS and CDR2 SASEGT. The chain uses TRBV6-1 and TRBJ1-4; unclear D gene. The material sequenced was PBMCs. This receptor was taken from a boy under 18 in good health and CMV-seropositive. In nucleotides, the CDR3 is TGTGCCAGCAGTGAAAGCCCAAACTTAAAACTGTTTTTT. It encodes CASSESPNLKLFF.